The 4 T cell receptor beta chains in this list originate from one sample, sequenced in a study of technical replicates of blood from a few donors. Sequenced by immunoSEQ multiplex PCR; TCRdb stores in-frame clones only, minus some. The sample holds some 87,000 clones; around 96% are singletons and the top ten take about 0.31%. Material: T cells isolated from PBMCs. The receptors originated from a human donor in good health.

V gene TRBV10-1 combines with J gene TRBJ2-1; 10 bases line up with TRBD2. The junction had 2 bases not matched to a gene; V was cut back by 5 bases and J by 4 bases. Per germline, CDR1 WNHNN and CDR2 SYGVQD (reference sequence). The CDR3 consists of 14 residues. The CDR3: CASSPSGGYNEQFF. In DNA form, the CDR3 reads TGCGCCAGCAGTCCTAGCGGGGGTTACAATGAGCAGTTCTTC.

The V call is TRBV2, the J call TRBJ2-7; D possibly corresponds to TRBD2 (6 bases). Trimming took off 3 bases at V and 3 bases at J, with 15 bases between the two ends. The CDR3 contains 15 residues. Per the germline V gene, CDR1 is SNHLY and CDR2 is FYNNEI. CDR3 coding DNA: TGTGCCAGCAGTGACCGGGACTCCTTGTTCTACGAGCAGTACTTC. As protein: CASSDRDSLFYEQYF.

The chain recombines TRBV27 with TRBJ1-4, with 11 bases matching TRBD1. V was pared by 5 bases and J by 7 bases, with 0 bases of the junction left unmatched. Germline V CDR1 and CDR2: MNHEY, SMNVEV (reference sequence). CDR3 length: 13 amino acids. CDR3: CASSGQGAEKLFF. CDR3 sequence (DNA): TGTGCCAGCAGTGGACAGGGGGCTGAAAAACTGTTTTTT. Based on the CDR3 plus reference TRBV27 and TRBJ1-4, the full variable domain is EAQVTQNPRYLITVTGKKLTVTCSQNMNHEYMSWYRQDPGLGLRQIYYSMNVEVTDKGDVPEGYKVSRKEKRNFPLILESPSPNQTSLYFCASSGQGAEKLFFGSGTQLSVL.

The genes are TRBV4-2 and TRBJ2-7, with 7 positions matching TRBD2. CDR1 and CDR2 (germline): LGHNA, YNFKEQ. With 3 bases clipped from V and 1 base from J, the junction kept 6 bases outside the gene matches. The length of the CDR3 is 15 residues. Here the CDR3 reads CASSQQTSASYEQYF. CDR3 nucleotides: TGTGCCAGCAGCCAGCAAACTAGCGCGTCCTACGAGCAGTACTTC.